This T cell receptor (beta chain) was sequenced for a study of OX40 agonist ivuxolimab in advanced cancers. The study's findings and limits: CD4+ and CD8+ blood T cells expanded clonally by week 6 at 0.1 to 3.0 mg/kg. CD8+ T cells were the subset that, on average, had more expanded clones than CD4+.

Concerning this clone: Its antigen remains unknown.

The data were produced by immunoSEQ multiplex PCR, yet TCRdb's version contains in-frame clones alone and is incomplete. The sample consists of some 25,000 clones, roughly 82% of them appearing once. J was trimmed by 8 bases and V by 0 bases; bases with no gene match: 9. CDR3 length: 17 residues. CDR1 LGHNA and CDR2 YSLEER come from the germline V gene. Blood samples were obtained at baseline, cycle 4 day 1, and cycle 7 day 1. Sequences were derived from CD4+ or CD8+ T cells sorted from blood, sampled in a trial of the OX40 agonist ivuxolimab. This sequence was found in an adult with an advanced solid tumor such as melanoma, head and neck, liver or kidney cancer. The chain is built from TRBV4-3 and TRBJ2-1, with 11 bases identical to TRBD2. The CDR3 coding sequence is TGCGCCAGCAGCCAAGATTTTAGCGGGGGGGCCGGGGATGAGCAGTTCTTC. Protein sequence: CASSQDFSGGAGDEQFF.